These T cell receptor beta chains were read from a single sample in a study of control samples from healthy donors and cancer patients. Repertoires were generated with immunoSEQ multiplex PCR, while TCRdb's copy carries only in-frame clones and drops some. The repertoire holds under 200,000 clones, with about nine tenths as singletons. The sequencing input was blood. The receptor set was obtained from a woman in her thirties in good health. CDR3s include the opening cysteine and the closing phenylalanine or tryptophan. The D gene is left open where the match is weak. Rows give clone size only sometimes, using once, few, many, or a class for an expanded clone.

D	V	J	size	CDR3	DNA
TRBD2	TRBV12-5	TRBJ2-7	-	CASLGAGGLYEQYF	TGTGCTAGTTTGGGAGCGGGGGGGCTCTACGAGCAGTACTTC
TRBD1	TRBV10-1	TRBJ1-5	-	CASLGQGRQPQHF	TGCGCCAGCCTGGGACAGGGGCGTCAGCCCCAGCATTTT
TRBD1	TRBV13	TRBJ1-2	-	CASSAQGAVGYTF	TGTGCCAGCAGCGCACAGGGGGCGGTGGGCTACACCTTC
TRBD1	TRBV6-5	TRBJ1-3	-	CASRPTGAGNTIYF	TGTGCCAGCAGACCGACAGGGGCTGGAAACACCATATATTTT
TRBD1	TRBV4-1	TRBJ1-1	once	CASSHPDREYTEAFF	TGCGCCAGCAGCCATCCCGACAGGGAGTACACTGAAGCTTTCTTT
TRBD1	TRBV7-3	TRBJ1-1	-	CASSPDRDTEAFF	TGTGCCAGCAGCCCGGACAGGGACACTGAAGCTTTCTTT
-	TRBV15	TRBJ1-2	-	CATSRDLGRSNYGYTF	TGTGCCACCAGCAGAGATTTGGGCAGGTCTAACTATGGCTACACCTTC
TRBD1	TRBV25-1	TRBJ1-2	-	CASSESDRGYGYTF	TGTGCCAGCAGTGAAAGCGACAGGGGCTATGGCTACACCTTC
-	TRBV24-1	TRBJ2-3	-	CATSDLNRDTDTQYF	TGTGCCACCAGTGATTTAAACAGGGACACAGATACGCAGTATTTT
-	TRBV6-5	TRBJ2-2	-	CASSYALTGPGELFF	TGTGCCAGCAGTTACGCTCTCACAGGGCCCGGGGAGCTGTTTTTT
-	TRBV12-3/TRBV12-4	TRBJ2-7	-	CASSFGISYEQYF	TGTGCCAGCAGTTTCGGGATCTCCTACGAGCAGTACTTC
TRBD1	TRBV11-2	TRBJ1-5	-	CASSSDRGRNQPQHF	TGTGCCAGCAGCTCTGACAGGGGTCGCAATCAGCCCCAGCATTTT
-	TRBV10-3	TRBJ1-2	-	CAIRTSSNYGYTF	TGTGCCATCAGGACAAGTTCTAACTATGGCTACACCTTC
TRBD1	TRBV5-1	TRBJ1-2	-	CASSDRDYGYTF	TGCGCCAGCAGCGACAGGGACTATGGCTACACCTTC
TRBD2	TRBV27	TRBJ2-7	-	CASSLRLAGGEQYF	TGTGCCAGCAGTTTACGACTAGCGGGGGGCGAGCAGTACTTC
-	TRBV27	TRBJ1-1	-	CASSFLDGNTEAFF	TGTGCCAGCAGTTTTCTCGACGGGAACACTGAAGCTTTCTTT
-	TRBV3-1/TRBV3-2	TRBJ1-1	-	CASSQGVTFAFF	TGTGCCAGCAGCCAGGGGGTCACATTCGCTTTCTTT
-	TRBV30	TRBJ1-3	-	CAWSLQVGNTIYF	TGTGCCTGGAGTCTACAGGTGGGAAACACCATATATTTT
-	TRBV20-1	TRBJ1-2	once	CSASMEGAGGYTF	TGCAGTGCTAGTATGGAGGGTGCGGGTGGCTACACCTTC
-	TRBV6-4	TRBJ2-3	once	CASSDEGGSTDTQYF	TGTGCCAGCAGTGACGAAGGAGGGAGCACAGATACGCAGTATTTT
TRBD1	TRBV19	TRBJ1-2	-	CATWDRGGHGYTF	TGTGCCACCTGGGACAGGGGCGGTCATGGCTACACCTTC
TRBD1	TRBV7-3	TRBJ1-1	-	CASSMGQSHTEAFF	TGTGCCAGCAGCATGGGACAGTCTCACACTGAAGCTTTCTTT
-	TRBV7-3	TRBJ1-5	-	CASSSPRDNFSNQPQHF	TGTGCCAGCAGCTCCCCCCGGGACAACTTTAGCAATCAGCCCCAGCATTTT
TRBD1	TRBV27	TRBJ2-1	-	CASRGQGTGEQFF	TGTGCCAGCAGAGGACAGGGGACGGGTGAGCAGTTCTTC
TRBD1	TRBV7-3	TRBJ1-2	-	CASSYRTGGYTF	TGTGCCAGCAGCTACAGGACAGGGGGCTACACCTTC
-	TRBV5-5	TRBJ2-7	-	CASSLARGPYEQYF	TGTGCCAGCAGCTTGGCCAGGGGACCATACGAGCAGTACTTC
TRBD1	TRBV5-1	TRBJ1-1	-	CASSLAGDRPNTEAFF	TGCGCCAGCAGCTTGGCCGGGGACAGGCCGAACACTGAAGCTTTCTTT
-	TRBV27	TRBJ1-4	few	CASSSRTGRREKLFF	TGTGCCAGCAGTTCAAGAACAGGGCGCCGTGAAAAACTGTTTTTT
TRBD1	TRBV27	TRBJ1-3	-	CASSSRTGVVGNTIYF	TGTGCCAGCAGTTCCCGGACAGGGGTGGTTGGAAACACCATATATTTT
TRBD2	TRBV5-1	TRBJ2-3	-	CASSLTSGGTDTQYF	TGCGCCAGCAGCTTGACTAGCGGGGGCACAGATACGCAGTATTTT
-	TRBV11-3	TRBJ1-1	once	CASRRGMNTEAFF	TGTGCCAGCAGGAGAGGCATGAACACTGAAGCTTTCTTT
TRBD2	TRBV2	TRBJ2-3	-	CASSEWEGPDTQYF	TGTGCCAGCAGTGAATGGGAGGGCCCGGATACGCAGTATTTT
TRBD1	TRBV5-4	TRBJ1-4	-	CASSYDRGGEKLFF	TGTGCCAGCAGCTACGACAGGGGGGGTGAAAAACTGTTTTTT
TRBD1	TRBV18	TRBJ1-5	-	CASSPQGARGNQPQHF	TGTGCCAGCTCACCGCAGGGGGCGCGAGGCAATCAGCCCCAGCATTTT
-	TRBV12-3/TRBV12-4	TRBJ1-5	-	CASSFSGDQPQHF	TGTGCCAGCAGTTTCTCGGGGGACCAGCCCCAGCATTTT
-	TRBV28	TRBJ1-5	-	CASSLDSNQPQHF	TGTGCCAGCAGTTTAGACAGCAATCAGCCCCAGCATTTT
-	TRBV7-6	TRBJ2-5	-	CASSLRQGQTQYF	TGTGCCAGCAGCTTACGGCAGGGCCAGACCCAGTACTTC
TRBD2	TRBV14	TRBJ2-1	-	CASSPQREWNEQFF	TGTGCCAGCAGCCCCCAGCGGGAGTGGAATGAGCAGTTCTTC
TRBD2	TRBV7-3	TRBJ2-1	-	CASSLDSGRANEQFF	TGTGCCAGCAGCTTAGATAGCGGGAGGGCCAATGAGCAGTTCTTC
-	TRBV10-3	TRBJ2-4	-	CAISELEGIQYF	TGTGCCATCAGTGAACTCGAAGGCATTCAGTACTTC
TRBD1	TRBV5-6	TRBJ1-2	-	CASSGTGTDYGYTF	TGTGCCAGCAGTGGGACCGGGACAGACTATGGCTACACCTTC
TRBD1	TRBV24-1	TRBJ1-5	few	CATTGTGGVQPQHF	TGTGCCACGACCGGGACAGGGGGGGTTCAGCCCCAGCATTTT
TRBD2	TRBV9	TRBJ2-7	once	CASSVGISGGFHEQYF	TGTGCCAGCAGCGTAGGGATCAGCGGGGGGTTCCACGAGCAGTACTTC
TRBD1	TRBV6-5	TRBJ1-1	once	CASSYSIRTGMAEAFF	TGTGCCAGCAGTTACTCGATCAGGACAGGGATGGCTGAAGCTTTCTTT
TRBD2	TRBV9	TRBJ2-7	-	CASSPDSGAIYEQYF	TGTGCCAGCAGCCCTGATAGCGGGGCTATCTACGAGCAGTACTTC
-	TRBV5-1	TRBJ1-1	-	CASSLVSRQGEAFF	TGCGCCAGCAGCTTGGTATCAAGGCAGGGAGAAGCTTTCTTT
-	TRBV27	TRBJ1-2	-	CASSFGPNYGYTF	TGTGCCAGCAGTTTCGGCCCTAACTATGGCTACACCTTC
TRBD1	TRBV4-1	TRBJ1-5	-	CASSQDLHGTGGNQPQHF	TGCGCCAGCAGCCAAGATCTTCATGGGACAGGGGGTAATCAGCCCCAGCATTTT
-	TRBV7-2	TRBJ1-5	-	CASSLRAPYSNQPQHF	TGTGCCAGCAGCTTAAGGGCACCCTATAGCAATCAGCCCCAGCATTTT
TRBD1	TRBV30	TRBJ1-5	-	CAWKGTEYSNQPQHF	TGTGCCTGGAAAGGGACAGAGTATAGCAATCAGCCCCAGCATTTT
TRBD1	TRBV28	TRBJ1-6	-	CASSPGDRNSPLHF	TGTGCCAGCAGTCCAGGGGACAGAAATTCACCCCTCCACTTT
TRBD2	TRBV6-1	TRBJ2-7	-	CASSEASGGYEQYF	TGTGCCAGCAGTGAAGCTTCGGGGGGCTACGAGCAGTACTTC
-	TRBV5-3	TRBJ2-5	-	CARSLGGRKEQYF	TGTGCCAGAAGCTTGGGAGGGAGAAAAGAGCAGTACTTC
TRBD1	TRBV9	TRBJ2-2	-	CASSVKGTGTGELFF	TGTGCCAGCAGCGTAAAAGGGACAGGGACCGGGGAGCTGTTTTTT
-	TRBV28	TRBJ2-3	-	CASSLWSRVGDTQYF	TGTGCCAGCAGTTTATGGTCCAGGGTAGGAGATACGCAGTATTTT